This entry is about one T cell receptor (beta chain). The sample belongs to a study of control samples from healthy donors and cancer patients. The length of the CDR3 is 13 residues. From germline, CDR1 is SGHTA and CDR2 FQGNSA. Trimming pared 3 bases from V and 5 bases from J, leaving 8 bases between. The protocol was immunoSEQ multiplex PCR, while the TCRdb copy is restricted to in-frame clones and leaves out a portion. The top ten hold around 11% of the sample, which has 120,000 to 150,000 clones, more than 90% seen once. The sample consisted of blood. The sequence came from a man aged 25-40 years in good health. J is TRBJ2-1 and V is TRBV7-2, with unresolved D. The CDR3 sequence: CASSFRLDNEQFF. CDR3 bases: TGTGCCAGCAGCTTCCGGCTAGACAATGAGCAGTTCTTC.